The sequence of this T cell receptor (beta chain) was determined in a study of blood T cell repertoires in COVID-19. Across the study: Sites in the United States, Italy and Spain provided acute and convalescent COVID-19 samples. Sources were T cells, B-cell-depleted T cells, or PBMCs; the material itself was cDNA or gDNA.

Seattle patients were enrolled while actively infected and followed longitudinally. V was shortened by 5 bases and J by 4 bases, with 14 bases between the two germline ends. This CDR3 region has 14 residues. Germline V gives CDR1 MGHRA, CDR2 YSYEKL. Authors' data handling: The assay estimated nucleated cells by amplifying reference gene primers. The repertoire was sequenced with immunoSEQ multiplex PCR; TCRdb's copy has only in-frame clones and lacks some. D and trimming were read from the DNA, whereas the V and J calls and clone size are those reported in that table. This table has 140,000 to 150,000 clones, 80% to 90% appearing once.

The sample taken for sequencing was peripheral blood. The rearrangement joins TRBV4-1 to TRBJ1-2; D might be TRBD1 (6 bases). The TCR comes from a woman aged 55 to 70 with COVID-19, enrolled during active disease. The CDR3, as DNA: TGCGCCAGCAGCGCCTCAGGGGATCTCTATGGCTACACCTTC. Translation: CASSASGDLYGYTF.